The 17 T cell receptor beta chains presented below share a single source sample, sequenced in a study of cytotoxic CD8 clonotypes in ibrutinib-treated CLL. TCRdb's copy holds only in-frame clones and misses some; the assay was immunoSEQ multiplex PCR. The sample holds about 140,000 clones; 65% to 85% are singletons and the top ten take 7.5% to 8%. The source was PBMCs, collected after 36 months of ibrutinib treatment. These receptors originate from a human donor with chronic lymphocytic leukemia.

The chain recombines TRBV5-1 with TRBJ2-7; 7 bases line up with TRBD1. Germline V lookup: CDR1 SGHRS, CDR2 YFSETQ. This CDR3 spans 15 amino acids. V lost 0 bases to trimming and J lost 3 bases; unmatched junction nucleotides: 6. CDR3 nucleotide sequence: TGCGCCAGCAGCTTGGGGCAAAGACAGGGCTACGAGCAGTACTTC. Protein: CASSLGQRQGYEQYF.

The chain joins TRBV5-4 to TRBJ1-2; 9 bases agree with TRBD1. CDR1 and CDR2 from the germline V gene are SGHNT and YYREEE (reference sequence). The V and J ends lost 1 base and 4 bases, in that order; junction bases with no gene match: 8. CDR3 length: 16 amino acids. The CDR3 region is CASSLSRDRASYGYTF. The CDR3 nucleotides read TGTGCCAGCAGCTTGTCCAGGGACAGGGCATCCTATGGCTACACCTTC. Looking up the rest from reference TRBV5-4 and TRBJ1-2 gives the full variable domain: ETGVTQSPTHLIKTRGQQVTLRCSSQSGHNTVSWYQQALGQGPQFIFQYYREEENGRGNFPPRFSGLQFPNYSSELNVNALELDDSALYLCASSLSRDRASYGYTFGSGTRLTVV.

This chain joins TRBV6-1 and TRBJ1-5; D may be TRBD1 (6 bases). V was trimmed by 5 bases and J by 6 bases, leaving 20 bases between them. CDR1 and CDR2 from the germline V gene are MNHNS and SASEGT. The length of the CDR3 is 16 residues. DNA of the CDR3: TGTGCCAGCAGTAAAGAGCAGGGGCACTTAGTTCAGCCCCAGCATTTT. This encodes CASSKEQGHLVQPQHF.

This chain links TRBV7-9 with TRBJ1-2, with 7 bases that match TRBD1. The CDR3 consists of 13 residues. In germline, CDR1 is SEHNR, CDR2 FQNEAQ (reference sequence). Losses at the gene ends were 4 bases for V and 8 bases for J; bases not matched to a gene: 7. CDR3 in amino acids: CASSSAGGQGYTF. In DNA, the CDR3 is TGTGCCAGCAGCTCCGCAGGGGGACAGGGCTACACCTTC.

This rearrangement joins TRBV6-1 to TRBJ2-3, with 11 bases matching TRBD2. Trimming took 3 bases from V and 4 from J; bases not matched to a gene: 6. The CDR3 contains 16 residues. The V gene's germline CDR1 is MNHNS and CDR2 SASEGT. The CDR3 DNA reads as TGTGCCAGCAGTGACGAGGTAGCGGGGGGGCCAGATACGCAGTATTTT. Residues: CASSDEVAGGPDTQYF.

The genes are TRBV19 and TRBJ1-4, with D hard to call. The V gene's germline CDR1 is LNHDA and CDR2 SQIVND (reference sequence). The CDR3 extends over 13 amino acids. V lost 9 bases and J 7 bases, leaving 15 bases between the germline ends. The CDR3 is CASQQGWSEKLFF. The CDR3 region has the DNA TGTGCCAGCCAACAAGGTTGGAGTGAAAAACTGTTTTTT.

The chain is built from TRBV30 and TRBJ1-2; tentative D call: TRBD1 (5 bases). The germline V gene has CDR1 GTSNPN and CDR2 SVGIG (reference sequence). This CDR3 region has 10 residues. Trimming stripped 4 bases from V and 7 bases from J, with 7 bases between. CDR3 sequence: CAWNQGGYTF. CDR3 DNA sequence: TGTGCCTGGAACCAGGGTGGCTACACCTTC.

The rearrangement uses TRBV11-3 and TRBJ2-1, with D possibly being TRBD1 (7 bases). Germline CDR1 is SGHNT and CDR2 is YENEEA. The CDR3 is 14 amino acids. V lost 4 bases, J lost 4 bases, and 11 bases lay in between. CDR3 sequence (DNA): TGTGCCAGCAGCTGGAGGGGACAGTACAATGAGCAGTTCTTC. It is translated as CASSWRGQYNEQFF.

This chain connects TRBV5-6 to TRBJ1-5; D gene uncertain. Germline CDR1 is SGHDT and CDR2 is YYEEEE. The CDR3 runs 14 residues. The V and J ends lost 3 bases and 4 bases respectively, with 11 bases between them. CDR3 loop: CASSSLGSNQPQHF. The CDR3 DNA reads TGTGCCAGCAGCTCCCTCGGTAGTAATCAGCCCCAGCATTTT.

The chain has TRBV30 and TRBJ2-3; 8 bases are a match to TRBD2. The V segment lost 0 bases and the J segment 4 bases; nucleotides outside the gene matches: 9. The CDR3 sequence is 16 residues long. The germline CDR1 and CDR2 sequences are GTSNPN and SVGIG (reference sequence). Here the CDR3 DNA reads TGTGCCTGGAGTGTACTTCGGGGGGGCCGGGCAGATACGCAGTATTTT. Encoded protein: CAWSVLRGGRADTQYF.

The chain has TRBV18 and TRBJ2-5, with 8 nucleotides matching TRBD1. Germline trimming cut 0 bases from V and 4 bases from J; bases unmatched to any gene: 4. The germline CDR1 and CDR2 sequences are KGHSH and LQKENI. The CDR3 sequence is 15 residues long. CDR3 in DNA: TGTGCCAGCTCACCACCGTTACAGGGGGGAGAGACCCAGTACTTC. This encodes CASSPPLQGGETQYF.

The chain uses TRBV5-1 and TRBJ2-5; D ambiguous. The CDR3 extends over 11 amino acids. Trimming stripped 4 bases from V and 7 bases from J, with 8 bases between. Germline loops: CDR1 SGHRS, CDR2 YFSETQ. The CDR3: CASSNTGTQYF. Written as DNA, the CDR3 is TGCGCCAGCAGCAACACTGGGACCCAGTACTTC.

The chain employs TRBV6-1 and TRBJ1-2, with TRBD1 matching over 11 bases. CDR1 is MNHNS and CDR2 is SASEGT in the germline V gene. The trim removed 6 bases at V and 3 bases at J, leaving 3 bases unmatched. The CDR3 consists of 14 residues. CDR3 protein: CASRGTGGDYGYTF. The CDR3 coding sequence is TGTGCCAGCAGAGGGACAGGGGGGGACTATGGCTACACCTTC.

This rearrangement joins TRBV7-9 to TRBJ1-5; no clear D gene. V gave up 0 bases and J gave up 7 bases, with 7 bases separating them. The germline CDR1 and CDR2 sequences are SEHNR and FQNEAQ (reference sequence). The CDR3 runs 13 residues. CDR3 in DNA: TGTGCCAGCAGCTTAGCTCACCGACAGCCCCAGCATTTT. It codes for CASSLAHRQPQHF.

V and J are TRBV15 and TRBJ1-5; 8 bases line up with TRBD1. Germline-derived CDR1 and CDR2 are LNHNV and YYDKDF (reference sequence). J was trimmed by 10 bases and V by 8 bases; bases with no gene match: 16. This CDR3 is 15 amino acids long. The CDR3 protein is CATGQGAPPSNPQHF. CDR3 coding DNA: TGTGCCACCGGGCAGGGGGCCCCCCCTAGCAACCCCCAGCATTTT.

The chain joins TRBV6-1 to TRBJ1-5, with no clear D. Germline assignment: CDR1 MNHNS and CDR2 SASEGT. There are 13 residues in the CDR3. V lost 1 base to trimming and J lost 12 bases, with 13 bases between them. The CDR3 loop is CASSEEAGWLQHF. For the CDR3, the DNA is TGTGCCAGCAGTGAAGAAGCGGGGTGGCTCCAGCATTTT.

This clone was counted a single time. The chain has TRBV11-2 and TRBJ1-2; TRBD1 agrees at 7 bases. The CDR3 has 13 residues. CDR1 SGHAT and CDR2 FQNNGV come from the germline V gene. The V gene end was trimmed by 0 bases and the J gene end by 6 bases; junction bases not matched to a gene: 1. Here the CDR3 reads CASSLEQGNGYTF. The DNA of the CDR3 is TGTGCCAGCAGCTTAGAACAGGGGAATGGCTACACCTTC.